The clone carrying this T cell receptor beta chain was found a few times. The V end lost 3 bases, the J end lost 2 bases, and 3 bases lay between the germline ends. Per the germline V gene, CDR1 is SGHNT and CDR2 is YENEEA. The length of the CDR3 is 12 residues. This sample is drawn from a study of cytotoxic CD8 clonotypes in ibrutinib-treated CLL. Overall study: For this cohort, patients were approximately ten relapsed/refractory and some 15 treatment-naive, while under 18 were IGHV unmutated.

Investigators sought sequencing depths of between 1 in 200,000 and 1 in 1 million T cells. Some clones are missing from TCRdb's copy, which holds only in-frame ones; the method was immunoSEQ multiplex PCR. The data hold approximately 84,000 clones, with around 75% observed a single time. J is TRBJ2-3 and V is TRBV11-3; D is unresolved. Here the sequenced sample was PBMCs, taken after 12 months of ibrutinib treatment. The TCR comes from a human donor with chronic lymphocytic leukemia. CDR3 sequence reads: CASSFHTDTQYF. DNA for the CDR3: TGTGCCAGCAGCTTTCACACAGATACGCAGTATTTT.